Below are 9 T cell receptor beta chains sequenced from a single sample in a study of T-cell memory formation after mild COVID-19. TCRdb re-called the 5' RACE reads with MiXCR, one entry per CDR3 protein. The table has approximately 450,000 distinct CDR3 sequences, about 18% seen once. The sequencing input was PBMCs or a T cell subset sorted from them (not recorded which). The origin of the receptors is an adult woman who had mild COVID-19 (a few samples of this study predate the infection). Cell type and time point are not known.

The rearrangement joins TRBV12-3 or TRBV12-4 to TRBJ1-2; D call uncertain. CDR3 size: 13 residues. V was shortened by 4 bases and J by 7 bases, with 13 bases between the two germline ends. The CDR3 is CASSSASAGGYTF. DNA of the CDR3: TGTGCCAGCAGTTCCGCATCTGCGGGTGGCTACACCTTC.

The chain combines TRBV5-6 with TRBJ2-3; possibly TRBD2 for D (6 bases). From germline, CDR1 is SGHDT and CDR2 YYEEEE. The V and J ends lost 4 bases and 0 bases respectively, with 12 bases between them. CDR3 length: 15 residues. The CDR3 DNA is TGTGCCAGCAGCGTCGGGACTCTGAGCACAGATACGCAGTATTTT. Protein: CASSVGTLSTDTQYF.

The sample holds many counts of this clonotype. J is TRBJ2-1 and V is TRBV5-1; 7 bases are a match to TRBD2. Per the germline V gene, CDR1 is SGHRS and CDR2 is YFSETQ. V trimming: 4 bases; J trimming: 10 bases; junction bases outside the gene matches: 8. There are 13 residues in the CDR3. CDR3 in amino acids: CASSLYSGNEQFF. The CDR3 nucleotides read TGCGCCAGCAGCCTCTACAGCGGGAACGAGCAGTTCTTC.

This clonotype was counted at least ten times. The rearrangement uses TRBV20-1 and TRBJ2-7, with 9 bases that match TRBD1. Trimming cost V 5 bases and J 8 bases; bases outside gene matches: 16. The CDR3 runs to 15 residues. Germline CDR1 is DFQATT and CDR2 is SNEGSKA (reference sequence). The CDR3 sequence is CSASYSPGQGFQQYF. In nucleotides, the CDR3 is TGCAGTGCTTCATACTCACCGGGACAGGGCTTTCAGCAGTACTTC.

The chain links TRBV5-1 to TRBJ2-1; 10 bases match TRBD2. The length of the CDR3 is 16 residues. Germline V gives CDR1 SGHRS, CDR2 YFSETQ. Trimming took 4 bases from V and 2 from J; bases not matched to a gene: 6. CDR3: CASSHPSGGTYNEQFF. CDR3 DNA: TGCGCCAGCAGCCATCCTAGCGGGGGCACCTACAATGAGCAGTTCTTC.

The genes are TRBV19 and TRBJ2-6; no reliable D call. This CDR3 spans 15 amino acids. The germline gives CDR1 LNHDA, CDR2 SQIVND (reference sequence). The ends were cut back, 3 bases at V and 3 bases at J, with 9 bases in the middle. The CDR3 is CASSMEYFGANVLTF. As DNA, the CDR3 is TGTGCCAGTAGTATGGAATACTTTGGGGCCAACGTCCTGACTTTC.

This clonotype was detected only a few times. The chain carries TRBV13 and TRBJ2-3; TRBD1 matches 7 bases. The CDR3 is 17 residues long. V shed 5 bases, J shed 4 bases, and the junction held 15 bases outside the gene matches. The germline gives CDR1 PRHDT, CDR2 FYEKMQ (reference sequence). The CDR3 DNA is TGTGCCAGCAGCCGAACCTTGACAGGGAGAGGGGCAGATACGCAGTATTTT. Its protein is CASSRTLTGRGADTQYF.

This clonotype occurred a few times. The chain is built from TRBV7-2 and TRBJ2-3; 8 nucleotides align to TRBD2. Per germline, CDR1 SGHTA and CDR2 FQGNSA. Germline trimming cut 0 bases from V and 4 bases from J; bases unmatched to any gene: 6. The length of the CDR3 is 16 residues. For the CDR3, the DNA is TGTGCCAGCAGCTTAGCGGGGGGACTAGTGGCAGATACGCAGTATTTT. It translates to CASSLAGGLVADTQYF.

In its sample, this clonotype was seen a few times. V is TRBV7-2 and J is TRBJ2-1, with TRBD2 matching over 11 bases. The ends lost 4 bases at V and 7 bases at J; junction bases unmatched: 9. Germline assignment: CDR1 SGHTA and CDR2 FQGNSA. The CDR3 is made up of 16 amino acids. The CDR3 DNA reads as TGTGCCAGCAGCTCACGACCGGGACTAGCGGTTAATGAGCAGTTCTTC. Encoded protein: CASSSRPGLAVNEQFF.